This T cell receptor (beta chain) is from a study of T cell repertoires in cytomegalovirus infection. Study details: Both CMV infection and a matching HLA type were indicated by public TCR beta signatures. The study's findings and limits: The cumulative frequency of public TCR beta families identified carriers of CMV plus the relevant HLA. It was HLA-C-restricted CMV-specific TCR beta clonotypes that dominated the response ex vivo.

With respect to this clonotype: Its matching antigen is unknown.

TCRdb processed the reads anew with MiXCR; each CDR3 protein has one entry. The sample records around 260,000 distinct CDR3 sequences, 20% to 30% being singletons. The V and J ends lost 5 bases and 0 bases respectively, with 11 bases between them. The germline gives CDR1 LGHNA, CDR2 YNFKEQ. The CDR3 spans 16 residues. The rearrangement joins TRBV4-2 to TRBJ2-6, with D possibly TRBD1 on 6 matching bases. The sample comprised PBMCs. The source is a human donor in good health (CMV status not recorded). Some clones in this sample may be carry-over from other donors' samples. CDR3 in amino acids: CASSVQGASGANVLTF. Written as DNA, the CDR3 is TGTGCCAGCAGCGTACAGGGTGCCTCTGGGGCCAACGTCCTGACTTTC.